A single sample gave rise to the 30 T cell receptor beta chains below, sequenced in a study of CD8 T cells in ankylosing spondylitis. Using its own MiXCR run on the 5' RACE reads, TCRdb lists one record per CDR3 protein. The data contain more than 300,000 distinct CDR3 sequences, 11% of them singletons. The sample was blood, either unsorted or a sorted T cell fraction (not recorded which). These receptors came from a female donor with ankylosing spondylitis or in good health (not recorded which).

In its sample, this clonotype was seen many times. The genes are TRBV20-1 and TRBJ2-5; TRBD2 might be the D (6 bases). CDR1 and CDR2 (germline): DFQATT, SNEGSKA (reference sequence). The CDR3 is 13 amino acids. V was trimmed by 4 bases and J by 5 bases, leaving 14 bases between them. The CDR3 spells CSANFGGLETQYF. The CDR3 DNA is TGCAGTGCTAATTTCGGGGGTTTGGAGACCCAGTACTTC.

This clonotype was detected many times. The chain combines TRBV10-3 with TRBJ1-1, with TRBD1 as a possible D gene (6 bases). V lost 5 bases to trimming and J lost 7 bases, with 17 bases between them. CDR1 is ENHRY, CDR2 SYGVKD, per germline. This CDR3 spans 14 amino acids. CDR3 residues: CAISTRGGNNEAFF. CDR3 sequence (DNA): TGTGCCATCAGTACCAGGGGCGGGAATAATGAAGCTTTCTTT.

This clonotype turned up a few times. CDR3 region: CASSPSPTGMSYNEQFF. DNA for the CDR3: TGTGCCAGCTCACCAAGCCCAACAGGGATGTCCTACAATGAGCAGTTCTTC. The chain combines TRBV18 with TRBJ2-1; weak D call: TRBD1 (6 bases). Germline V gene sequence: CDR1 KGHSH, CDR2 LQKENI. CDR3 length: 17 amino acids. V lost 2 bases and J 1 base, leaving 15 bases between the germline ends.

This clonotype was seen at least ten times. The chain carries TRBV12-3 or TRBV12-4 and TRBJ2-1; no reliable D call. Trimming took off 1 base at V and 4 bases at J, with 11 bases between the two ends. This CDR3 has 15 amino acids. In nucleotides, the CDR3 is TGTGCCAGCAGTTTAGTGTCAGGAATATACAATGAGCAGTTCTTC. Protein: CASSLVSGIYNEQFF.

This chain joins TRBV5-1 and TRBJ2-5; 7 positions match TRBD1. CDR1 and CDR2 from the germline V gene are SGHRS and YFSETQ. The CDR3 is 14 amino acids. V dropped 2 bases and J dropped 4; count of bases not matched to a gene: 5. CDR3 DNA sequence: TGCGCCAGCAGCTTTCAGGGGGTTCGAGAGACCCAGTACTTC. It encodes CASSFQGVRETQYF.

This clonotype has ten or more counts. This chain connects TRBV5-1 to TRBJ2-6, with a tentative D call TRBD1 (7 bases). CDR3 length equals 15 residues. Germline lookup yields CDR1 SGHRS and CDR2 YFSETQ. Trimming took off 6 bases at V and 4 bases at J, with 14 bases between the two ends. CDR3 DNA: TGCGCCAGCACTCAGGGGGGAGGAGGGGCCAACGTCCTGACTTTC. This sequence encodes CASTQGGGGANVLTF. Full variable domain (outside the CDR3, taken from reference TRBV5-1 and TRBJ2-6): KAGVTQTPRYLIKTRGQQVTLSCSPISGHRSVSWYQQTPGQGLQFLFEYFSETQRNKGNFPGRFSGRQFSNSRSEMNVSTLELGDSALYLCASTQGGGGANVLTFGAGSRLTVL.

This clonotype was found many times. The chain has TRBV11-2 and TRBJ2-7, with TRBD2 identical over 11 bases. With V trimmed by 2 bases and J by 0 bases, 12 bases remained unmatched. Germline CDR1 and CDR2: SGHAT and FQNNGV. This CDR3 has 19 amino acids. The CDR3 DNA sequence: TGTGCCAGCAGCTTAAGGGAGCTAGCGGGAGGCGGCCTCTCCTACGAGCAGTACTTC. Amino acids: CASSLRELAGGGLSYEQYF.

The table lists this clonotype with a few counts. The chain joins TRBV19 to TRBJ2-1; D not certain. V gave up 8 bases and J gave up 2 bases, with 16 bases separating them. CDR1 is LNHDA and CDR2 is SQIVND in the germline V gene (reference sequence). This CDR3 has 15 residues. DNA of the CDR3: TGTGCCAGTCGGAAAGGCGGAAATCCCTACAATGAGCAGTTCTTC. Its translation: CASRKGGNPYNEQFF. Variable domain in full (rest from reference TRBV19 and TRBJ2-1): DGGITQSPKYLFRKEGQNVTLSCEQNLNHDAMYWYRQDPGQGLRLIYYSQIVNDFQKGDIAEGYSVSREKKESFPLTVTSAQKNPTAFYLCASRKGGNPYNEQFFGPGTRLTVL.

This clonotype was detected many times. This chain joins TRBV7-8 and TRBJ1-5; 8 bases agree with TRBD1. J lost 1 base, V lost 7 bases, and 12 bases had no gene match. This CDR3 region has 17 residues. The germline CDR1 and CDR2 sequences are SGHVS and FQNEAQ. The CDR3 DNA reads TGTGCCAGCACCGAGGACAGGGTGGTTCGAAGCAATCAGCCCCAGCATTTT. Encoded protein: CASTEDRVVRSNQPQHF. The full variable domain, completed using reference TRBV7-8 and TRBJ1-5, is GAGVSQSPRYKVAKRGQDVALRCDPISGHVSLFWYQQALGQGPEFLTYFQNEAQLDKSGLPSDRFFAERPEGSVSTLKIQRTQQEDSAVYLCASTEDRVVRSNQPQHFGDGTRLSIL.

The chain recombines TRBV10-3 with TRBJ2-7; 11 bases agree with TRBD2. Germline CDR1 reads ENHRY; CDR2 reads SYGVKD. The CDR3 covers 14 residues. V was pared by 8 bases and J by 0 bases, with 3 bases of the junction left unmatched. This CDR3 is CAIGGTSGSYEQYF. The CDR3 DNA reads as TGTGCCATCGGCGGGACTAGCGGCTCCTACGAGCAGTACTTC.

This clonotype was detected only a few times. V gene TRBV12-3 or TRBV12-4 combines with J gene TRBJ2-1; D is perhaps TRBD1 or TRBD2 (6 bases each). The V end lost 8 bases, the J end lost 2 bases, and 19 bases lay between the germline ends. The length of the CDR3 is 16 residues. The chain's CDR3 is CASGGHGSGTYNEQFF. In nucleotides, the CDR3 is TGTGCCAGCGGGGGGCACGGGAGTGGCACCTACAATGAGCAGTTCTTC.

This clonotype appeared a few times. The V and J genes are TRBV5-1 and TRBJ1-2, with D possibly TRBD1 on 6 matching bases. Trimming took off 3 bases at V and 4 bases at J, with 13 bases between the two ends. The CDR3 contains 14 residues. CDR1 is SGHRS and CDR2 is YFSETQ in the germline V gene. The CDR3 loop is CASSSERTAYGYTF. The CDR3 DNA is TGCGCCAGCAGCTCGGAGAGGACAGCCTATGGCTACACCTTC.

There are a few counts of this clonotype. J is TRBJ2-3 and V is TRBV12-3 or TRBV12-4, with D perhaps matching TRBD1 (5 bases). V shed 5 bases and J shed 14 bases, with 14 bases lying between them. The CDR3 has 11 residues. The CDR3 nucleotides read TGTGCCAGCAGTCCCACCAGGGCTCCGTATTTT. Amino acid sequence: CASSPTRAPYF.

CDR3: CASRHRDSTGELFF. The CDR3 coding sequence is TGTGCCAGCCGTCACCGGGACAGCACCGGGGAGCTGTTTTTT. The rearrangement links TRBV12-3 or TRBV12-4 to TRBJ2-2; 7 nucleotides align to TRBD1. The CDR3 length is 14 residues. Unmatched junction bases numbered 7, after V lost 8 bases and J lost 4 bases.

There are many counts of this clonotype. DNA of the CDR3: TGTGCCAGCAGGTCACAGGGTGTTCAGTACGAGCAGTACTTC. This translates into CASRSQGVQYEQYF. The V call is TRBV12-3 or TRBV12-4, the J call TRBJ2-7, with D possibly being TRBD1 (6 bases). Trimming left V 6 bases short and J 4 bases short, with 16 bases between. CDR3 length: 14 amino acids.

This clonotype was counted only a few times. The chain recombines TRBV5-1 with TRBJ2-7, with a tentative D call TRBD2 (6 bases). Trimming stripped 1 base from V and 3 bases from J, with 17 bases between. The V gene's germline CDR1 is SGHRS and CDR2 YFSETQ. The CDR3 length is 16 residues. DNA of the CDR3: TGCGCCAGCAGCTTGTCCCGGGGGACCTTGGGCTACGAGCAGTACTTC. Translation gives CASSLSRGTLGYEQYF.

This clonotype was picked up many times. The chain couples TRBV20-1 to TRBJ1-2, with D possibly matching TRBD1 (5 bases). V shed 0 bases and J shed 8 bases, with 13 bases lying between them. Germline values: CDR1 DFQATT, CDR2 SNEGSKA (reference sequence). The CDR3 consists of 13 residues. The CDR3 bases are TGCAGTGCTAGAGATAGCGGGGGGAGAGGCTACACCTTC. It translates to CSARDSGGRGYTF.

There are many counts of this clonotype. This chain uses TRBV28 with TRBJ2-1; D remains ambiguous. Germline V gives CDR1 MDHEN, CDR2 SYDVKM. Trimming cost V 3 bases and J 0 bases, with 9 bases left between them. The CDR3 runs 15 residues. CDR3 DNA: TGTGCCAGCAGTTTGACTTCGAGCTCCTACAATGAGCAGTTCTTC. As protein: CASSLTSSSYNEQFF.

This clonotype was observed many times. This chain links TRBV6-5 with TRBJ2-2; no firm D call. CDR1 is MNHEY, CDR2 SVGAGI, per germline. This CDR3 contains 12 residues. The V and J ends lost 2 bases and 6 bases respectively, with 4 bases between them. The CDR3 here is CASSYRSGELFF. CDR3 nucleotides: TGTGCCAGCAGTTACCGTTCCGGGGAGCTGTTTTTT.

At least ten counts were recorded for this clonotype. The chain links TRBV9 to TRBJ2-1, with 11 bases matching TRBD2. Germline V gene sequence: CDR1 SGDLS, CDR2 YYNGEE. V lost 3 bases, J lost 10 bases, and 12 bases stayed unmatched. The CDR3 is 16 amino acids. CDR3 in amino acids: CASSARGLAGGGEQFF. The CDR3 DNA sequence: TGTGCCAGCAGCGCTCGGGGGCTAGCGGGAGGAGGGGAGCAGTTCTTC.

This clonotype was seen ten or more times. V usage is TRBV10-3 and J usage is TRBJ1-1; D may be TRBD1 (5 bases). Trimming removed 2 bases from V and 4 bases from J, with 14 bases in between. The CDR3 sequence is 15 residues long. Germline CDR1 ENHRY, CDR2 SYGVKD. The CDR3 bases are TGTGCCATCAGTGAGGCCGGGGGAAGAAGCACTGAAGCTTTCTTT. Its protein is CAISEAGGRSTEAFF.

This clonotype has more than one count but fewer than ten. This sequence joins TRBV7-9 and TRBJ1-2; D call uncertain. Between the trimmed V and J ends, which lost 1 base and 8 bases, there was a span of 11 bases. Germline V CDR1 and CDR2: SEHNR, FQNEAQ (reference sequence). The CDR3 runs to 13 residues. The CDR3 region is CASSLGGIGGYTF. The CDR3 coding sequence is TGTGCCAGCAGCTTAGGAGGGATCGGGGGCTACACCTTC.

This clonotype was counted many times. The chain recombines TRBV20-1 with TRBJ2-7, with 9 bases aligning to TRBD2. Germline trimming cut 4 bases from V and 4 bases from J; bases unmatched to any gene: 5. Germline V gene lookup returns CDR1 DFQATT and CDR2 SNEGSKA (reference sequence). The CDR3 is made up of 13 amino acids. CDR3 sequence (DNA): TGCAGTGCTATGGGTAGCGGGGGATACGAGCAGTACTTC. Translating gives CSAMGSGGYEQYF.

In its sample, this clonotype was seen many times. The chain uses TRBV4-3 and TRBJ2-2; 11 bases are shared with TRBD1. The CDR3 consists of 18 residues. Trimming at V came to 0 bases and at J to 6 bases, leaving 9 bases not matched to a gene. Germline-derived CDR1 and CDR2 are LGHNA and YSLEER. In nucleotides, the CDR3 is TGCGCCAGCAGCCAAGACCAGGGACAGGGGGTTAATGCCGGGGAGCTGTTTTTT. Its protein is CASSQDQGQGVNAGELFF.

At least ten counts were recorded for this clonotype. The chain couples TRBV5-1 to TRBJ2-1, with D hard to call. The germline CDR1 and CDR2 sequences are SGHRS and YFSETQ. Trimming took 0 bases from V and 14 from J, leaving 18 bases between them. The CDR3 is made up of 14 amino acids. The CDR3 nucleotides are TGCGCCAGCAGCTTGGCAGGCAACTCTGCTCAGGAGTTCTTC. Amino acid sequence: CASSLAGNSAQEFF.

With regard to this clonotype: A single base separates this from a much larger clone, so it may be a read error. The chain joins TRBV4-3 to TRBJ1-4; D remains unclear. This CDR3 region has 13 residues. V was clipped by 1 base and J by 8 bases, with 8 bases between them. Germline-derived CDR1 and CDR2 are LGHNA and YSLEER. CDR3 coding DNA: TGCGCCAGCAGCCAAGCTGCTCGAGAAAAACTGTTTTTT. Its translation is CASSQAAREKLFF.

This clonotype was seen ten or more times. Here the CDR3 reads CASSLGTSGARKNTGELFF. The DNA of the CDR3 is TGTGCCAGCAGCTTAGGTACTAGCGGGGCCCGAAAGAACACCGGGGAGCTGTTTTTT. The J gene is TRBJ2-2, the V gene TRBV7-8; 10 bases map to TRBD2. Germline lookup yields CDR1 SGHVS and CDR2 FQNEAQ. With V trimmed by 1 base and J by 1 base, 9 bases remained unmatched. CDR3 length equals 19 residues.

The chain recombines TRBV6-1 with TRBJ1-2; 12 nucleotides agree with TRBD1. The junction had 11 bases not matched to a gene; V was cut back by 6 bases and J by 6 bases. Germline-derived CDR1 and CDR2 are MNHNS and SASEGT. The CDR3 loop spans 16 amino acids. The CDR3 DNA reads TGTGCCAGCAGCGGGACAGGGGGCGCGAATAGGAATGGCTACACCTTC. Its protein is CASSGTGGANRNGYTF.

This clonotype appeared many times. The rearrangement links TRBV20-1 to TRBJ1-1; perhaps TRBD1 as D (5 bases). This CDR3 is 15 amino acids long. Per the germline V gene, CDR1 is DFQATT and CDR2 is SNEGSKA (reference sequence). V was clipped by 4 bases and J by 4 bases, with 19 bases between them. For the CDR3, the DNA is TGCAGTGCTACCACCTCTCGGATTGGGGGCACTGAAGCTTTCTTT. Its translation is CSATTSRIGGTEAFF.

This clonotype was observed at least ten times. The chain combines TRBV29-1 with TRBJ2-1; D is unclear. Germline V lookup: CDR1 SQVTM, CDR2 ANQGSEA. The V end was cut by 5 bases, the J end by 5 bases, with 13 bases between. This CDR3 is built from 13 residues. CDR3 region: CSVRINRDNEQFF. CDR3 nucleotide sequence: TGCAGCGTTCGGATCAATAGGGACAATGAGCAGTTCTTC.